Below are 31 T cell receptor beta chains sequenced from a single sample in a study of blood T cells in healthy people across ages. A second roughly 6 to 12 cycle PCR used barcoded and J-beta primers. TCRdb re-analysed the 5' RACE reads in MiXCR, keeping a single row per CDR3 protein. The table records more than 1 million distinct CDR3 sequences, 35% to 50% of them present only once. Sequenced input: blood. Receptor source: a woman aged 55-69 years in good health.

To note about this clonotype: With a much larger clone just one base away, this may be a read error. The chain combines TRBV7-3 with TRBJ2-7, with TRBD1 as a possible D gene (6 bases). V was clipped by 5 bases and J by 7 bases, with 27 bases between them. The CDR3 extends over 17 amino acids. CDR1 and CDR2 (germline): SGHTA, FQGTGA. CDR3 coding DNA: TGTGCCAGCAGCCCAACCAACCGGGACGGACAGTACAATGAGCAGTACTTC. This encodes CASSPTNRDGQYNEQYF. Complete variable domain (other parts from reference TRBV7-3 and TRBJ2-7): GAGVSQTPSNKVTEKGKYVELRCDPISGHTALYWYRQSLGQGPEFLIYFQGTGAADDSGLPNDRFFAVRPEGSVSTLKIQRTERGDSAVYLCASSPTNRDGQYNEQYFGPGTRLTVT.

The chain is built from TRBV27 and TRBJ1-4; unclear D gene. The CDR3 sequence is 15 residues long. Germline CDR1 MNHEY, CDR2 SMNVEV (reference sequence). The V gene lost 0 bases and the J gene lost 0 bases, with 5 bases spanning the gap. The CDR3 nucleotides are TGTGCCAGCAGTTTATCGGTTGCAACTAATGAAAAACTGTTTTTT. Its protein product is CASSLSVATNEKLFF.

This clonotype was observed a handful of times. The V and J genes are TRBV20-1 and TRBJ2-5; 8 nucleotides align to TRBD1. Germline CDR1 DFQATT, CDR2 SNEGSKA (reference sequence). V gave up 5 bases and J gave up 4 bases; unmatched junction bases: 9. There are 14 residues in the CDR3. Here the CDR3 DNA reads TGCAGTGCTGGACAGGGTGGTTCAGCAGAGACCCAGTACTTC. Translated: CSAGQGGSAETQYF.

CDR3 region: CAIRDQGQGIQYF. The DNA of the CDR3 is TGTGCCATCAGAGACCAGGGACAGGGCATTCAGTACTTC. The chain has TRBV10-3 and TRBJ2-4, with TRBD1 matching 9 bases. With V trimmed by 6 bases and J by 9 bases, 6 bases remained unmatched. The germline gives CDR1 ENHRY, CDR2 SYGVKD. This CDR3 has 13 residues.

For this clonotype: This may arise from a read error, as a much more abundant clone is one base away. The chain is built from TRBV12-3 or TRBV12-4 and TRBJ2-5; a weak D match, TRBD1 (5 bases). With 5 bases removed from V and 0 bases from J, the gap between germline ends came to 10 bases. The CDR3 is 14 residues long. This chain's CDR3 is CASSEDKYQETQYF. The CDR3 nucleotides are TGTGCCAGCAGTGAGGACAAGTACCAAGAGACCCAGTACTTC.

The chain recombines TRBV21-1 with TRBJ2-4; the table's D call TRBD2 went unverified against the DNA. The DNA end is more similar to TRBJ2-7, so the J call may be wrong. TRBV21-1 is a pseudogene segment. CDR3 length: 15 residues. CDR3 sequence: CASNIGTSESHEQYF. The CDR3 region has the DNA TGTGCCAGCAATATCGGGACTAGCGAGAGTCACGAGCAGTACTTC.

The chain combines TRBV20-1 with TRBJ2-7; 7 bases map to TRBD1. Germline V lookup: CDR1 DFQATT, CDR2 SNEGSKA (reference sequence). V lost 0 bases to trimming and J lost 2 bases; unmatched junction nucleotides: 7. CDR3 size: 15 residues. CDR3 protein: CSARDLSGGPYEQYF. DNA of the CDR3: TGCAGTGCTAGAGATCTTTCAGGGGGTCCCTACGAGCAGTACTTC.

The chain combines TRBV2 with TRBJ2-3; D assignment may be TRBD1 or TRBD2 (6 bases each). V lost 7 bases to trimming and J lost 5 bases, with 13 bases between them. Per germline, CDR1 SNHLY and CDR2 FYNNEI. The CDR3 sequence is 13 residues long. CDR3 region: CASKPGGEDTQYF. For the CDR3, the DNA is TGTGCCAGCAAGCCCGGGGGCGAAGATACGCAGTATTTT. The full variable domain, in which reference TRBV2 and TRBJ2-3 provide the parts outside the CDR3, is EPEVTQTPSHQVTQMGQEVILRCVPISNHLYFYWYRQILGQKVEFLVSFYNNEISEKSEIFDDQFSVERPDGSNFTLKIRSTKLEDSAMYFCASKPGGEDTQYFGPGTRLTVL.

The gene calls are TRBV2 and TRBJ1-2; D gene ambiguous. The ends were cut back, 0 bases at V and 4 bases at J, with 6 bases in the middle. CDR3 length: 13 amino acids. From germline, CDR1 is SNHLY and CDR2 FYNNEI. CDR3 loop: CASSEALGYGYTF. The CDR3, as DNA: TGTGCCAGCAGTGAAGCGCTTGGCTATGGCTACACCTTC.

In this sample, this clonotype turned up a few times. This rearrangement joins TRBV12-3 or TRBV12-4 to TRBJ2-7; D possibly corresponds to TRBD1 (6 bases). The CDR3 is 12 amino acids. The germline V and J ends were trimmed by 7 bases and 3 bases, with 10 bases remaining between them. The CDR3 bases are TGTGCCAGCACCGGGACATTCTACGAGCAGTACTTC. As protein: CASTGTFYEQYF.

CDR3 sequence (DNA): TGCAGCGTTGAAGGTCCTAGGAGAGGGCTCACAGATACGCAGTATTTT. Protein product: CSVEGPRRGLTDTQYF. The V call is TRBV29-1, the J call TRBJ2-3; D possibly corresponds to TRBD2 (5 bases). CDR1 and CDR2 (germline): SQVTM, ANQGSEA. Trimming removed 1 base from V and 2 bases from J, with 16 bases in between. The CDR3 consists of 16 residues.

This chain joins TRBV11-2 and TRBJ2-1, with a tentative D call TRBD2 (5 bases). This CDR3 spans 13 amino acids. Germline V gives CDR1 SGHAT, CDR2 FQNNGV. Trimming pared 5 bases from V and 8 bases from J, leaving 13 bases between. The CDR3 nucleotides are TGTGCCAGCAGCGCAGTTACTAGTCATGAGCAGTTCTTC. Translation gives CASSAVTSHEQFF.

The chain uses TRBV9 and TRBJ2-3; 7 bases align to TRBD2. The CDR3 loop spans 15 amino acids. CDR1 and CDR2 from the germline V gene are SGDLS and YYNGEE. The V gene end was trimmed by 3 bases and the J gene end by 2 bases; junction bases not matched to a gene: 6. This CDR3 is CASSGTGRPTDTQYF. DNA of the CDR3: TGTGCCAGCAGCGGGACCGGGAGGCCCACAGATACGCAGTATTTT.

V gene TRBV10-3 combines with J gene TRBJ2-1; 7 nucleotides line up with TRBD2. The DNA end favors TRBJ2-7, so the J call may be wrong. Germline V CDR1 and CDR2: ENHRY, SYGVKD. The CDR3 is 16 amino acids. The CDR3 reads CAISPTSVSSYNEQYF. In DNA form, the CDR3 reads TGTGCCATCAGCCCCACTAGCGTCAGCTCCTACAATGAGCAGTACTTC.

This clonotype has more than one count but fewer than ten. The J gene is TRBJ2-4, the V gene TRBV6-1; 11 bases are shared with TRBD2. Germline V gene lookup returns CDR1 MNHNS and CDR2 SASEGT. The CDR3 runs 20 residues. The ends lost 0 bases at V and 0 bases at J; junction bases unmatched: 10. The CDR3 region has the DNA TGTGCCAGCAGTGAAGCGCCTACTAGCGGGGGCAAACTAGCCAAAAACATTCAGTACTTC. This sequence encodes CASSEAPTSGGKLAKNIQYF.

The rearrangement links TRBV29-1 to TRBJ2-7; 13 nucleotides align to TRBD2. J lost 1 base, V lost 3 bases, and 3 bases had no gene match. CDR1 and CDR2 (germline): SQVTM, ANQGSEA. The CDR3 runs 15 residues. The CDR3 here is CSVDGLAGESYEQYF. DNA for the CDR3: TGCAGCGTTGATGGACTAGCGGGGGAATCCTACGAGCAGTACTTC.

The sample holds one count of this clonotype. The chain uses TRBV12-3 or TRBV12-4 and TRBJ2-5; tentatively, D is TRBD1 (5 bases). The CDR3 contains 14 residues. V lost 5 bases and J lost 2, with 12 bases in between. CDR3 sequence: CASSTRTSQETQYF. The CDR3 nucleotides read TGTGCCAGCAGTACCCGGACATCACAAGAGACCCAGTACTTC.

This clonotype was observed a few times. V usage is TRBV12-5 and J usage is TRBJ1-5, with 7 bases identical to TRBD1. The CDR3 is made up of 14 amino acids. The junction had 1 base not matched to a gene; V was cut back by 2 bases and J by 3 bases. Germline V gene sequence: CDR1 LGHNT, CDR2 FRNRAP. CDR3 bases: TGTGCTAGTGGTTTGACAGGGGACAATCAGCCCCAGCATTTT. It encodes CASGLTGDNQPQHF.

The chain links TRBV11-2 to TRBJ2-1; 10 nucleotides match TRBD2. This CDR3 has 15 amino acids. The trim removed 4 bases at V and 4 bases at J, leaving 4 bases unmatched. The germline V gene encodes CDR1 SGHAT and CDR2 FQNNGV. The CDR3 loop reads CASSYRAGGYNEQFF. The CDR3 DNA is TGTGCCAGCAGCTATAGAGCGGGAGGGTACAATGAGCAGTTCTTC. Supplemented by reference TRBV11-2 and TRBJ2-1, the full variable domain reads EAGVAQSPRYKIIEKRQSVAFWCNPISGHATLYWYQQILGQGPKLLIQFQNNGVVDDSQLPKDRFSAERLKGVDSTLKIQPAKLEDSAVYLCASSYRAGGYNEQFFGPGTRLTVL.

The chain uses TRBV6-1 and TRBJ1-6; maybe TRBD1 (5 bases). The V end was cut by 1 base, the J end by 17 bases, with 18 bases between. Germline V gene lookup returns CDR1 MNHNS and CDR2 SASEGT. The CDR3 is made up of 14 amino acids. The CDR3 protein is CASSEGGSGLRFHF. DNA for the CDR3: TGTGCCAGCAGTGAAGGGGGCTCCGGGCTACGCTTCCACTTT.

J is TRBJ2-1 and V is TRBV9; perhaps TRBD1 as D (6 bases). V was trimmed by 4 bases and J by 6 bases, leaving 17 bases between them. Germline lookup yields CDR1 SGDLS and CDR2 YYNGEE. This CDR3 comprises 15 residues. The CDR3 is CASSSQTGKSNEQFF. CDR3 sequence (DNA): TGTGCCAGCAGCTCACAAACAGGGAAATCCAATGAGCAGTTCTTC.

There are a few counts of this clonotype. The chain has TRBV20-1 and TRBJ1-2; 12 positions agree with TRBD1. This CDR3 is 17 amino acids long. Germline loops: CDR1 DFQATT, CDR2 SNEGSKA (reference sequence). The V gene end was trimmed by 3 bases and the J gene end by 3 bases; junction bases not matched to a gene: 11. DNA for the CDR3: TGCAGTGCTAGTGCCCGAGTGGGGACAGGGGGCGACTATGGCTACACCTTC. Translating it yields CSASARVGTGGDYGYTF.

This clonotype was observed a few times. CDR3 DNA sequence: TGTGCCAGCAGCTTAGACGGGACAGCTAACTATGGCTACACCTTC. Translated, it gives CASSLDGTANYGYTF. The chain recombines TRBV7-9 with TRBJ1-2, with TRBD1 identical over 7 bases. The trim removed 1 base at V and 0 bases at J, leaving 2 bases unmatched. There are 15 residues in the CDR3. CDR1 SEHNR and CDR2 FQNEAQ come from the germline V gene (reference sequence).

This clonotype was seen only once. This chain's CDR3 is CSARTSGTVSSYNEQFF. CDR3 coding DNA: TGCAGTGCCCGGACTAGCGGGACCGTGAGCTCCTACAATGAGCAGTTCTTC. The chain carries TRBV20-1 and TRBJ2-1; 12 bases agree with TRBD2. Unmatched junction bases numbered 9, after V lost 6 bases and J lost 0 bases. The CDR3 has 17 residues. CDR1 DFQATT and CDR2 SNEGSKA come from the germline V gene (reference sequence).

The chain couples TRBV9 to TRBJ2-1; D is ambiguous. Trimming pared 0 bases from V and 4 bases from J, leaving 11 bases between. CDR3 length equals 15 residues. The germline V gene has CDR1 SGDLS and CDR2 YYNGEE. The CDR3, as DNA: TGTGCCAGCAGCGTAGGGCGCCTAGATTACAATGAGCAGTTCTTC. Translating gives CASSVGRLDYNEQFF.

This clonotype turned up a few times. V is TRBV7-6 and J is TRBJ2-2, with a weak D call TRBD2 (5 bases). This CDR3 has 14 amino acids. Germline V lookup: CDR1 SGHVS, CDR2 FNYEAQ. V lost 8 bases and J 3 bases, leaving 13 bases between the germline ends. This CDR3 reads CASRGPGYTGELFF. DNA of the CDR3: TGTGCCAGCCGAGGTCCGGGGTACACCGGGGAGCTGTTTTTT.

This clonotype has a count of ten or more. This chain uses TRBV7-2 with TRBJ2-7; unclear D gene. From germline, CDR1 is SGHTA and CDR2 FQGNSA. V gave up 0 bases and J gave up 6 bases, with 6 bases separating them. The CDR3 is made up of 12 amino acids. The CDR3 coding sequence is TGTGCCAGCAGCTTAGCGATAGGCGAGCAGTACTTC. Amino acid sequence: CASSLAIGEQYF.

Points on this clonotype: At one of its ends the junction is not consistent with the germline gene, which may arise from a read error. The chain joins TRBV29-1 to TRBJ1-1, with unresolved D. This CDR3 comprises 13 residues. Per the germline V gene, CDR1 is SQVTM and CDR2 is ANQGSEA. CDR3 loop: CSGEGRLNTEAFF. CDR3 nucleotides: TGCAGCGGTGAAGGTAGACTGAACACTGAAGCTTTCTTT.

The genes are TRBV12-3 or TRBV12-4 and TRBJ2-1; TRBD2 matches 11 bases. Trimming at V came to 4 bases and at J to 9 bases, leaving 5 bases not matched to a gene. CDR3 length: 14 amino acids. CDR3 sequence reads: CASSWVLAGVEQFF. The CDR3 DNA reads TGTGCCAGCAGTTGGGTACTAGCGGGAGTTGAGCAGTTCTTC.

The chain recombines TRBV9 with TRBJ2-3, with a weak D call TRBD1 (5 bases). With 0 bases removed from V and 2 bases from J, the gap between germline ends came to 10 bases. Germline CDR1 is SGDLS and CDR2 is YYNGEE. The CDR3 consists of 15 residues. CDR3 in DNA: TGTGCCAGCAGCGTAGGAGACAGAATCACAGATACGCAGTATTTT. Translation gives CASSVGDRITDTQYF.

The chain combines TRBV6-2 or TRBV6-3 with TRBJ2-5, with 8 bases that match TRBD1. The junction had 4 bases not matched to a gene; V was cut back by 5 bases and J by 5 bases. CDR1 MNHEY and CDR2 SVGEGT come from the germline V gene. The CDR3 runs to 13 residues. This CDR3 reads CASSHRQGETQYF. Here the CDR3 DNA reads TGTGCCAGCAGTCACCGACAGGGGGAGACCCAGTACTTC.